This is a list of T cell receptor beta chains from one sample in a study of T cells after posttransplantation cyclophosphamide. Produced via immunoSEQ multiplex PCR; TCRdb's table is partial and in-frame only. Observed are 17,000 or so clones, no singletons, with the top ten taking roughly 0.54%. The specimen comprised PBMCs, sampled after allogeneic stem cell transplant with posttransplant cyclophosphamide. These receptors were collected from a female patient younger than 45 who received an allogeneic stem cell transplant from a related donor, was CMV-positive, and had no GVHD. Some T cells may be transferred from the graft donor. Both conserved end residues are part of each CDR3. A D gene is named only where the DNA matches it firmly. A clone size is listed for some rows: how often the clone was seen (once, few, many), or a class if it is expanded.

clone size	J gene	V gene	D gene	CDR3 DNA	CDR3 protein
many	TRBJ2-2	TRBV10-3	TRBD1	TGTGCCATCAGTGAGGCCAGGGGGTCCACCGGGGAGCTGTTTTTT	CAISEARGSTGELFF
many	TRBJ2-1	TRBV27	TRBD2	TGTGCCAGCAGTTTCGGCGGGAGTCGCTACAATGAGCAGTTCTTC	CASSFGGSRYNEQFF
many	TRBJ2-7	TRBV29-1	NA	TGCAGCGTCCCCCGGGACAACTCCTACGAGCAGTACTTC	CSVPRDNSYEQYF
many	TRBJ2-7	TRBV18	TRBD1	TGTGCCAGCTCACCGAGGGACAGGACCTCCTACGAGCAGTACTTC	CASSPRDRTSYEQYF
medium-sized	TRBJ2-1	TRBV19	NA	TGTGCCAGTACAAGCGACAATGAGCAGTTCTTC	CASTSDNEQFF
many	TRBJ1-5	TRBV5-4	NA	TGTGCCAGCAGCTTGGGGGGCCGACAGTTAAATCAGCCCCAGCATTTT	CASSLGGRQLNQPQHF
many	TRBJ1-1	TRBV4-1	NA	TGCGCCAGCAGCCACCCCACTGTGGGCAGGGCTGAAGCTTTCTTT	CASSHPTVGRAEAFF
many	TRBJ2-7	TRBV29-1	NA	TGCAGCGCCGACTCTTCTACAAACTCCTACGAGCAGTACTTC	CSADSSTNSYEQYF
NA	TRBJ1-1	TRBV5-1	NA	TGTGCCAGCAGCTCGACACCTAACACTGAAGCTTTCTTT	CASSSTPNTEAFF
many	TRBJ2-2	TRBV2	NA	TGTGCCAGCAGGGTGACAGGGAACACCGGGGAGCTGTTTTTT	CASRVTGNTGELFF
many	TRBJ2-6	TRBV27	NA	TGTGCCAGCACCCTGAGGAGTGGGGCCAACGTCCTGACTTTC	CASTLRSGANVLTF
many	TRBJ2-7	TRBV28	NA	TGTGCCAGCAGTTTAAAGACGGGTCAAATCTCTTACGAGCAGTACTTC	CASSLKTGQISYEQYF
many	TRBJ1-1	TRBV12-5	NA	TGTGCTAGTGGTTTGGCCACGGGAGGATGGAGTCAGACTGAAGCTTTCTTT	CASGLATGGWSQTEAFF
many	TRBJ2-1	TRBV14	NA	TGTGCCAGCACCTCTAAAGGGGCTAGCTCCTACAATGAGCAGTTCTTC	CASTSKGASSYNEQFF
many	TRBJ2-2	TRBV7-2	TRBD2	TGTGCCAGCAGCTTAGAGGGAGGGAGGTACACCGGGGAGCTGTTTTTT	CASSLEGGRYTGELFF
many	TRBJ1-1	TRBV19	TRBD1	TGTGCCAGTAGTACCCGACAGGGATCTGTCACTGAAGCTTTCTTT	CASSTRQGSVTEAFF
many	TRBJ2-5	TRBV15	TRBD2	TGTGCCACCAGCAGTGGAAGCGGGACGCAAGAGACCCAGTACTTC	CATSSGSGTQETQYF
many	TRBJ2-2	TRBV5-1	NA	TGCGCCAGCACCCTTGGGGCAGGGCACACCGGGGAGCTGTTTTTT	CASTLGAGHTGELFF
many	TRBJ2-7	TRBV19	TRBD2	TGTGCCAGTAGTAGAGATAGCGGGAGGGGCTACGAGCAGTACTTC	CASSRDSGRGYEQYF
many	TRBJ2-1	TRBV11-2	TRBD2	TGTGCCAGCAGCAGACTAGCGGGAGGTTACTACAATGAGCAGTTCTTC	CASSRLAGGYYNEQFF
many	TRBJ2-3	TRBV18	NA	TGTGCCAGCTCAACGGGAGTGGGAACAGATACGCAGTATTTT	CASSTGVGTDTQYF
many	TRBJ2-1	TRBV28	TRBD1	TGTGCCAGCAGTCGATTCAGGGGGCAAAATGAGCAGTTCTTC	CASSRFRGQNEQFF
many	TRBJ2-3	TRBV11-2	NA	TGTGCCAGCAGCTCCCGACAGTACACAGATACGCAGTATTTT	CASSSRQYTDTQYF
many	TRBJ2-7	TRBV4-2	NA	TGTGCCAGCAGCCAAGCCTCGACAGTCAACTCCTACGAGCAGTACTTC	CASSQASTVNSYEQYF
many	TRBJ1-6	TRBV5-1	TRBD1	TGCGCCAGCACCAGGACAGGGAGCTCCTATAATTCACCCCTCCACTTT	CASTRTGSSYNSPLHF
many	TRBJ2-7	TRBV10-3	NA	TGTGCCATCAGTGAGTCGACAACAGGGACACATGAGCAGTACTTC	CAISESTTGTHEQYF
many	TRBJ2-7	TRBV29-1	TRBD2	TGCAGCGTTGACGGGATAGCGGGACGAGGGAGATACGAGCAGTACTTC	CSVDGIAGRGRYEQYF
many	TRBJ2-2	TRBV28	TRBD2	TGTGCCAGCATCGGCCTGCCGGGACTAGGAAGAACCGGGGAGCTGTTTTTT	CASIGLPGLGRTGELFF
many	TRBJ2-7	TRBV5-1	NA	TGCGCCAGCAGCTTGCCAGGTTACGAGCAGTACTTC	CASSLPGYEQYF
many	TRBJ1-5	TRBV28	TRBD1	TGTGCCAGCAGTTTTCCCCAGGGGGCGCAGGACAATCAGCCCCAGCATTTT	CASSFPQGAQDNQPQHF
many	TRBJ2-2	TRBV9	NA	TGTGCCAGCAGCCCGCGGGGTGGACGTGGAACCGGGGAGCTGTTTTTT	CASSPRGGRGTGELFF
many	TRBJ2-2	TRBV5-4	NA	TGTGCCAGCACGAGACATCTCACCGGGGAGCTGTTTTTT	CASTRHLTGELFF
many	TRBJ2-7	TRBV29-1	NA	TGCAGCGCTAGGGAAGGACAGGTTGGGGCGGGGGAGCAGTACTTC	CSAREGQVGAGEQYF
many	TRBJ2-1	TRBV28	TRBD2	TGTGCCAGCAGTTTATCCACGGGAGGGCTCAATGAGCAGTTCTTC	CASSLSTGGLNEQFF
medium-sized	TRBJ1-5	TRBV19	NA	TGTGCCAGTACTCCGTTCAGGGATGGTCAGCCCCAGCATTTT	CASTPFRDGQPQHF
many	TRBJ1-1	TRBV29-1	TRBD1	TGCAGCGTCCGGGGGACAGTCCTTCAGAGAGAAGCTTTCTTT	CSVRGTVLQREAFF
many	TRBJ2-1	TRBV10-1	TRBD1	TGCGCCAGCGGGGGGGGGACAGGGGGCAATGAGCAGTTCTTC	CASGGGTGGNEQFF
many	TRBJ2-3	TRBV7-3	TRBD2	TGTGCCAGCAGCTCGGGACTAGCGGGAGACGCAGATACGCAGTATTTT	CASSSGLAGDADTQYF
many	TRBJ2-1	TRBV28	TRBD2	TGTGCCAGCCTGGAGGCGGGAGGGAACAATGAGCAGTTCTTC	CASLEAGGNNEQFF